In its sample, the clone carrying this TCR beta chain was seen many times. Using immunoSEQ multiplex PCR, the repertoire was profiled, and TCRdb retains in-frame clones only, with some absent. The sample includes about 98,000 clones, about 81% seen only once; the top ten take 15% to 20%. These data originate in a study of blood T cell repertoires in COVID-19. Across the whole study: Acute-phase and convalescent COVID-19 samples originated in the United States, Italy and Spain. The analysed material was cDNA or gDNA that came from T cells, B-cell-depleted T cells, or PBMCs.

The sequence was collected from an elderly man with acute or convalescent COVID-19. Sequenced material: peripheral blood.

The CDR3 bases are TGTGCCAGCAGTTACGCAGGGAAGAACTATGGCTACACCTTC. Protein sequence: CASSYAGKNYGYTF. This chain joins TRBV6-2 or TRBV6-3 and TRBJ1-2; a weak D match, TRBD1 (5 bases). Trimming stripped 2 bases from V and 2 bases from J, with 9 bases between. This CDR3 contains 14 residues. The germline gives CDR1 MNHEY, CDR2 SVGEGT.